This T cell receptor (beta chain) was identified during a study of blood T cell repertoires in COVID-19. The CDR3 has 15 residues. The germline V gene has CDR1 SGHRS and CDR2 YFSETQ. V gave up 4 bases and J gave up 8 bases; unmatched junction bases: 12. Measured with immunoSEQ multiplex PCR; TCRdb has only the in-frame clones, and not every one. This table has some 220,000 clones, about 81% appearing once. The clonotype originates from a woman in her sixties or seventies with COVID-19, enrolled during active disease. The sample comprised peripheral blood. The V gene is TRBV5-1, the J gene TRBJ2-3, with 8 nucleotides matching TRBD1. Here the CDR3 DNA reads TGCGCCAGCAGCACTTTGGACAGGGAGTGGGGTACGCAGTATTTT. Protein: CASSTLDREWGTQYF.